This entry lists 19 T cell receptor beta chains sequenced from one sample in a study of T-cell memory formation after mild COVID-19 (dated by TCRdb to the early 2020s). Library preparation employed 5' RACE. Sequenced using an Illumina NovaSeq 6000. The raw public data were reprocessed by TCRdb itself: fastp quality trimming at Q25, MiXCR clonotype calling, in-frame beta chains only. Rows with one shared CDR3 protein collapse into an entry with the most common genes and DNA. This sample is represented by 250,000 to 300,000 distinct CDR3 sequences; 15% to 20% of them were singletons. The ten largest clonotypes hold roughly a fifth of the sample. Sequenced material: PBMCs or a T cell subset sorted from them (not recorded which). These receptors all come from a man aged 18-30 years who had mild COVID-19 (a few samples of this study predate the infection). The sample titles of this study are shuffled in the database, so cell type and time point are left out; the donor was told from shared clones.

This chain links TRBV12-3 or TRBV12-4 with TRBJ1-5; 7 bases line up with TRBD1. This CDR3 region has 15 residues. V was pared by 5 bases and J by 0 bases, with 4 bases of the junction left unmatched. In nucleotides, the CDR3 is TGTGCCAGCAGTAAGGGACAGTATAGCAATCAGCCCCAGCATTTT. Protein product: CASSKGQYSNQPQHF.

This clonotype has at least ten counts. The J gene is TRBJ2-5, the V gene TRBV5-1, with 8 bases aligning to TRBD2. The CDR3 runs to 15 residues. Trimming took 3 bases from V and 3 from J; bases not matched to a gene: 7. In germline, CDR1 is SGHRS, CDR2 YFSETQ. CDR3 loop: CASSSGGTQEETQYF. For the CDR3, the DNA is TGCGCCAGCAGCTCGGGGGGGACTCAGGAAGAGACCCAGTACTTC.

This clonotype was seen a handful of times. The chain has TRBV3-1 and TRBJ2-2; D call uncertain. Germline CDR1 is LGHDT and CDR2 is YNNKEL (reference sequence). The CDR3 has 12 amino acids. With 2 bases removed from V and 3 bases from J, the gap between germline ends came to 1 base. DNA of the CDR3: TGTGCCAGCAGCCAACACACCGGGGAGCTGTTTTTT. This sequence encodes CASSQHTGELFF.

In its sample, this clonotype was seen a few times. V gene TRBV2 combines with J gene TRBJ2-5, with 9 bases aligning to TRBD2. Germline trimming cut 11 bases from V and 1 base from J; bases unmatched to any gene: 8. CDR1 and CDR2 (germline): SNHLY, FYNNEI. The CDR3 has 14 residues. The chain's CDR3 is CAGRTSAPQETQYF. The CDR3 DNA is TGTGCCGGTCGGACTAGCGCGCCCCAAGAGACCCAGTACTTC.

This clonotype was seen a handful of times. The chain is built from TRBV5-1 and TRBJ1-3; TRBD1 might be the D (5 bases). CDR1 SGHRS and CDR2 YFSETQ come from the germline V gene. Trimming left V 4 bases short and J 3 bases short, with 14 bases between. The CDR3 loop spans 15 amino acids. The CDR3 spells CASSQPGAVGNTIYF. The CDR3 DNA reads TGCGCCAGCAGCCAACCTGGGGCGGTTGGAAACACCATATATTTT. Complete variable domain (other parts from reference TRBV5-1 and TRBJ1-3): KAGVTQTPRYLIKTRGQQVTLSCSPISGHRSVSWYQQTPGQGLQFLFEYFSETQRNKGNFPGRFSGRQFSNSRSEMNVSTLELGDSALYLCASSQPGAVGNTIYFGEGSWLTVV.

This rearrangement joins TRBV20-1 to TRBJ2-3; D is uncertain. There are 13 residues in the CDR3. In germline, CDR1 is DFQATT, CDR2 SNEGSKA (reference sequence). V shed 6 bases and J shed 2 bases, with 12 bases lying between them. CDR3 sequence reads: CSAPAAATDTQYF. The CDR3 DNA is TGCAGTGCCCCGGCCGCAGCCACAGATACGCAGTATTTT.

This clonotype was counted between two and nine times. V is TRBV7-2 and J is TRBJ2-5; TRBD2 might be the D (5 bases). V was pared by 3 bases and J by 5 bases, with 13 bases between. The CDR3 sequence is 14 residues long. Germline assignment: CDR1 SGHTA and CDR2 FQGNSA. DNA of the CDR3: TGTGCCAGCAGCTTTTCCCCCGGCGGGGAGACCCAGTACTTC. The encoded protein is CASSFSPGGETQYF.

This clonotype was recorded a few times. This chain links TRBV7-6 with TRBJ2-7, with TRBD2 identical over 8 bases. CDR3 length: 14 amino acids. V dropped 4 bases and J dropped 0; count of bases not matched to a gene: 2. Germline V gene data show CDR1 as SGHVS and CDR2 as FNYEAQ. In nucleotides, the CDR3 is TGTGCCAGCAGCTCTAGCGGGCCCTCCTACGAGCAGTACTTC. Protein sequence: CASSSSGPSYEQYF. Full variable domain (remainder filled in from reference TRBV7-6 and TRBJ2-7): GAGVSQSPRYKVTKRGQDVALRCDPISGHVSLYWYRQALGQGPEFLTYFNYEAQQDKSGLPNDRFSAERPEGSISTLTIQRTEQRDSAMYRCASSSSGPSYEQYFGPGTRLTVT.

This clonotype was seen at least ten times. This chain's CDR3 is CASSPGLAAVTDTQYF. The CDR3 DNA sequence: TGTGCCAGCAGCCCCGGACTAGCGGCGGTCACAGATACGCAGTATTTT. V usage is TRBV7-3 and J usage is TRBJ2-3, with TRBD2 identical over 10 bases. Looked up from germline, CDR1 is SGHTA and CDR2 is FQGTGA. This CDR3 has 16 amino acids. V shed 5 bases, J shed 2 bases, and the junction held 7 bases outside the gene matches. The full variable domain, its missing parts supplied by reference TRBV7-3 and TRBJ2-3, is GAGVSQTPSNKVTEKGKYVELRCDPISGHTALYWYRQSLGQGPEFLIYFQGTGAADDSGLPNDRFFAVRPEGSVSTLKIQRTERGDSAVYLCASSPGLAAVTDTQYFGPGTRLTVL.

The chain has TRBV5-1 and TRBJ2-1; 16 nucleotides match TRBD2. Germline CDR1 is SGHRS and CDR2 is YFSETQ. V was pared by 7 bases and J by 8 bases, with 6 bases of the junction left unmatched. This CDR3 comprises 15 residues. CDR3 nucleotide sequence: TGCGCCAGCGGGACTAGCGGGGGGGCCAGGGATGAGCAGTTCTTC. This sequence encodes CASGTSGGARDEQFF.

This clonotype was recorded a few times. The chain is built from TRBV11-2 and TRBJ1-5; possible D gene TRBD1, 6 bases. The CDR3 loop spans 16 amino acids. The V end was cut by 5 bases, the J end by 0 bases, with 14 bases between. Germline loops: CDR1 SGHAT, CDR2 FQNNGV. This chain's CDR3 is CASSAIKGGSNQPQHF. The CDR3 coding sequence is TGTGCCAGCAGCGCCATCAAGGGGGGTAGCAATCAGCCCCAGCATTTT.

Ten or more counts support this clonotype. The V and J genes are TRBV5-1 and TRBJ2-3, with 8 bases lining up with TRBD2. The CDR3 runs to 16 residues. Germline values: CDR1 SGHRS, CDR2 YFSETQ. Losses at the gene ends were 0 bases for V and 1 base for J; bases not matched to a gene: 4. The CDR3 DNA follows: TGCGCCAGCAGCTTGGAGCTAGCGGGCCGCACAGATACGCAGTATTTT. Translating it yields CASSLELAGRTDTQYF.

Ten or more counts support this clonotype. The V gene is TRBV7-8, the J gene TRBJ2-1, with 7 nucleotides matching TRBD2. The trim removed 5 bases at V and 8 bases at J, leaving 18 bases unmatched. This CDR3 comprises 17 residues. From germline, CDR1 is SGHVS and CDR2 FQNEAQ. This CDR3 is CASSVGGLGVKNDEQFF. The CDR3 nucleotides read TGTGCCAGCAGCGTCGGGGGGTTAGGGGTTAAAAACGATGAGCAGTTCTTC.

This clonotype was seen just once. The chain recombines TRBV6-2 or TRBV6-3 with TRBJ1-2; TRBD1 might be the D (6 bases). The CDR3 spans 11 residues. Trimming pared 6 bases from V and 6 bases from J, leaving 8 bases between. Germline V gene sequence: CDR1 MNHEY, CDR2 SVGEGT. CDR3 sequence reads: CASRRQDGYTF. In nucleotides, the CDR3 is TGTGCCAGCAGAAGACAGGATGGCTACACCTTC.

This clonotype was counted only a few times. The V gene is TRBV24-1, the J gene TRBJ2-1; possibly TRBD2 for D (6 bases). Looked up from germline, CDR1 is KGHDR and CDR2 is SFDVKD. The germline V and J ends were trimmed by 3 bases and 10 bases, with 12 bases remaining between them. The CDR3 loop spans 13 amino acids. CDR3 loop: CATSDPRGGEQFF. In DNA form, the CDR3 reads TGTGCCACCAGTGATCCGCGGGGTGGGGAGCAGTTCTTC.

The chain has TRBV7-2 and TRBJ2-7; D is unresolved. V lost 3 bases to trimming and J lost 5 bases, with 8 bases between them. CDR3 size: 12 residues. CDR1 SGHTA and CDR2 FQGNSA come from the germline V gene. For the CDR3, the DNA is TGTGCCAGCAGCTTGAGAGGACACGAGCAGTACGTC. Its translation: CASSLRGHEQYV.

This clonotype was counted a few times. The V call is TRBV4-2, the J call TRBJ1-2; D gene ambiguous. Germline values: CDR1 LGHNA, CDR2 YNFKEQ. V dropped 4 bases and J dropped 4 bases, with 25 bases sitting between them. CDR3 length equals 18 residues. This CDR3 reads CASSPNQPSMTSGYGYTF. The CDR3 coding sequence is TGTGCCAGCAGCCCGAACCAACCATCCATGACTTCGGGCTATGGCTACACCTTC.

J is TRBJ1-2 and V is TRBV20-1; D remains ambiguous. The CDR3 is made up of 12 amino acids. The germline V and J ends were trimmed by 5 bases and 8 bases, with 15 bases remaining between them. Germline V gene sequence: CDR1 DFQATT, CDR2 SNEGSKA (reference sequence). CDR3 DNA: TGCAGTGCTCCTCCCTTAGGAGGGGGCTACACCTTC. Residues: CSAPPLGGGYTF.

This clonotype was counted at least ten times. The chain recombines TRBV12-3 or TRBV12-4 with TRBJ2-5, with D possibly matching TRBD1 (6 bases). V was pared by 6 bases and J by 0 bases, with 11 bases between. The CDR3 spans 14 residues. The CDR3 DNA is TGTGCCAGCAGCCTAAGACAGGACCAAGAGACCCAGTACTTC. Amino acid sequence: CASSLRQDQETQYF.